Reported below is one TCR beta chain. The sample originates from a study of CD8 T cells in Susac syndrome. Germline CDR1 and CDR2: SGHDT and YYEEEE. CDR3 length equals 14 residues. V gave up 6 bases and J gave up 3 bases; unmatched junction bases: 7. RNA amounts of roughly 0.45 to 1 ug underwent reverse transcription with random hexamers. One entry per CDR3 protein results from TCRdb running MiXCR on the immunoSEQ multiplex PCR reads. Here the sample spans under 85,000 distinct CDR3 sequences, approximately 94% being singletons. The chain uses TRBV5-6 and TRBJ2-3; 7 nucleotides match TRBD2. This sequence originates from a human donor with multiple sclerosis. The source material was CD8+ T cells from PBMCs. The chain's CDR3 is CASNLLAPTDTQYF. DNA for the CDR3: TGTGCCAGCAACCTACTAGCGCCAACAGATACGCAGTATTTT.